A selection of T cell receptor beta chains follows, all from one sample in a study of cytomegalovirus exposure and HLA in healthy donors. Libraries were prepared by immunoSEQ multiplex PCR; TCRdb keeps only in-frame clonotypes and omits some of them. This sample has around 140,000 clones, with approximately 74% found just once. The sample consisted of PBMCs. Receptor source: a male donor in good health and CMV-seronegative. Each CDR3 is given with its conserved first and last residue. A D gene is named only where the DNA matches it firmly. Some rows mark clone size as missing; the rest say once, few, many or name a class of expanded clone.

DNA: TGTGCCAGCAGCTTGGGGACTAGCATCTACAATGAGCAGTTCTTC
CDR3: CASSLGTSIYNEQFF
D: TRBD2
V: TRBV7-6
J: TRBJ2-1
size: once

DNA: TGTGCCAGCAGTTGGACTAGCGGGGGTTCAGGGCAGTTCTTC
CDR3: CASSWTSGGSGQFF
D: TRBD2
V: TRBV4-2
J: TRBJ2-1
size: .

DNA: TGCGCCAGCAGCGACTCGGGGGTCGACACCATATATTTT
CDR3: CASSDSGVDTIYF
D: .
V: TRBV4-1
J: TRBJ1-3
size: once

DNA: TGTGCCAGCAGTGATTGGCAGGGTTCCAATGAGCAGTTCTTC
CDR3: CASSDWQGSNEQFF
D: .
V: TRBV25-1
J: TRBJ2-1
size: .

DNA: TGTGCCAGCAGTTTGGCCGGGACTAGCGCGGAAGAGACCCAGTACTTC
CDR3: CASSLAGTSAEETQYF
D: TRBD2
V: TRBV28
J: TRBJ2-5
size: .

DNA: TGTGCCAGCAGCGCCCACGGACAGGGGTCTTCACCCCTCCACTTT
CDR3: CASSAHGQGSSPLHF
D: TRBD1
V: TRBV7-9
J: TRBJ1-6
size: .

DNA: TGTGCCAGCAGTTCCCCCGACAGGGGCCAATTGAATACGCAGTATTTT
CDR3: CASSSPDRGQLNTQYF
D: TRBD1
V: TRBV11-1
J: TRBJ2-3
size: .

DNA: TGTGCCAGCAGTGAAACGTCAGGGCTGGTCACTGAAGCTTTCTTT
CDR3: CASSETSGLVTEAFF
D: .
V: TRBV2
J: TRBJ1-1
size: few

DNA: TGTGCCAGCAGCACGGGACTAGCGGGAAGACTAGCCAAAAACATTCAGTACTTC
CDR3: CASSTGLAGRLAKNIQYF
D: .
V: TRBV21-1
J: TRBJ2-4
size: few

DNA: TGTGCTAGCAGTAGGACAAGGACGTCCGGGGAGCTGTTTTTT
CDR3: CASSRTRTSGELFF
D: .
V: TRBV7-7
J: TRBJ2-2
size: .

DNA: TGTGCCACCCGTTATGGCAGTGAAGCTTTCTTT
CDR3: CATRYGSEAFF
D: .
V: TRBV28
J: TRBJ1-1
size: .

DNA: TGCGCCAGCAGTCGCGGACAGGGGTTAGCCAAAAACATTCAGTACTTC
CDR3: CASSRGQGLAKNIQYF
D: TRBD1
V: TRBV5-1
J: TRBJ2-4
size: .

DNA: TGTGCCACCTGGACTAGCGGGGCCCTTTCCTCCTACAATGAGCAGTTCTTC
CDR3: CATWTSGALSSYNEQFF
D: TRBD2
V: TRBV10-3
J: TRBJ2-1
size: .

DNA: TGTGCCAGCAGCGTCTGGCCGGGACAGCAATATTCACCCCTCCACTTT
CDR3: CASSVWPGQQYSPLHF
D: TRBD1
V: TRBV5-6
J: TRBJ1-6
size: .

DNA: TGTGCCAGCAGCTTCGGGACTAGCGGGACCTACAATGAGCAGTTCTTC
CDR3: CASSFGTSGTYNEQFF
D: TRBD2
V: TRBV9
J: TRBJ2-1
size: .

DNA: TGCGCCAGCAGCCCGAGGAGCGGGCCTAACAATGAGCAGTTCTTC
CDR3: CASSPRSGPNNEQFF
D: .
V: TRBV5-1
J: TRBJ2-1
size: .

DNA: TGTGCCAGCAGTGGAGGGGGGACCCAGTACTTC
CDR3: CASSGGGTQYF
D: .
V: TRBV2
J: TRBJ2-5
size: .

DNA: TGCGCCAGCAGCCAAGAGTACTTCTATGAGCAGTTCTTC
CDR3: CASSQEYFYEQFF
D: .
V: TRBV4-1
J: TRBJ2-1
size: .

DNA: TGCGCCAGCAGGGGCGATTACGAGCAGTACTTC
CDR3: CASRGDYEQYF
D: .
V: TRBV5-1
J: TRBJ2-7
size: .

DNA: TGTGCCAGCTCACCGGCCGGAACAGGGGGCTACGAGCAGTACTTC
CDR3: CASSPAGTGGYEQYF
D: TRBD1
V: TRBV18
J: TRBJ2-7
size: .

DNA: TGTGCCTGGAGTGTAGGTCTAGCGGGAGAGGATACGCAGTATTTT
CDR3: CAWSVGLAGEDTQYF
D: TRBD2
V: TRBV30
J: TRBJ2-3
size: .

DNA: TGTGCCAGCAGTTTAGCCAGGGGGTATGGCTACACCTTC
CDR3: CASSLARGYGYTF
D: TRBD1
V: TRBV27
J: TRBJ1-2
size: .

DNA: TGTGCCAGCAGCCAAGATATAGGGTACAGGGGGCGGTTGAACACTGAAGCTTTCTTT
CDR3: CASSQDIGYRGRLNTEAFF
D: TRBD1
V: TRBV14
J: TRBJ1-1
size: .

DNA: TGTTCCAGCAGCTTATATCCGCCCGGGGTCGAGGGCACAGATACGCAGTATTTT
CDR3: CSSSLYPPGVEGTDTQYF
D: .
V: TRBV7-9
J: TRBJ2-3
size: .

DNA: TGTGCCAGCAGTTTATCCGGGGGACGAGCGGAAAAACTGTTTTTT
CDR3: CASSLSGGRAEKLFF
D: .
V: TRBV28
J: TRBJ1-4
size: .

DNA: TGTGCCAGCAGCTTGGTGGCGGGGAACACTGAAGCTTTCTTT
CDR3: CASSLVAGNTEAFF
D: .
V: TRBV7-9
J: TRBJ1-1
size: few

DNA: TGTGCCAGCAGCTTAGTAGCAGTTGGTAGCGGGACCTCCTACAATGAGCAGTTCTTC
CDR3: CASSLVAVGSGTSYNEQFF
D: TRBD2
V: TRBV7-6
J: TRBJ2-1
size: .

DNA: TGTGCCAGCAGTGAAACAGGGATGGGATATGGCTACACCTTC
CDR3: CASSETGMGYGYTF
D: .
V: TRBV2
J: TRBJ1-2
size: .

DNA: TGTGCCAGCAGTGGGGGCTCAACAGGGGATTACGAGCAGTACTTC
CDR3: CASSGGSTGDYEQYF
D: TRBD1
V: TRBV2
J: TRBJ2-7
size: .

DNA: TGTGCCAGCAGTGAAGTAGATTATAATTCACCCCTCCACTTT
CDR3: CASSEVDYNSPLHF
D: .
V: TRBV25-1
J: TRBJ1-6
size: .

DNA: TGTGCCAGTAGTTTACGATTAGCGGGAGGCAATGAGCAGTTCTTC
CDR3: CASSLRLAGGNEQFF
D: TRBD2
V: TRBV19
J: TRBJ2-1
size: once

DNA: TGTGCCAGCCGGGGAGGGAAGGGCTTGGGGGAGACCCAGTACTTC
CDR3: CASRGGKGLGETQYF
D: TRBD2
V: TRBV11-2
J: TRBJ2-5
size: .

DNA: TGCGCCAGCAGCCAAGAGGAGGGGTACACCGGGGAGCTGTTTTTT
CDR3: CASSQEEGYTGELFF
D: .
V: TRBV4-3
J: TRBJ2-2
size: .

DNA: TGTGCCAGCAGCTTGGCAGGGCGCGGCTACGAGCAGTACTTC
CDR3: CASSLAGRGYEQYF
D: .
V: TRBV13
J: TRBJ2-7
size: .

DNA: TGTGCCACCCAGCCACCCACAGAGGGTCTAGGGGGCTACACCTTC
CDR3: CATQPPTEGLGGYTF
D: .
V: TRBV28
J: TRBJ1-2
size: once

DNA: TGCGCCGGCAGCCACCTCCCGACAGATACGCAGTATTTT
CDR3: CAGSHLPTDTQYF
D: .
V: TRBV4-1
J: TRBJ2-3
size: .

DNA: TGTGCCTGGAGGATGGGACAGGGGGCCTACGAGCAGTACTTC
CDR3: CAWRMGQGAYEQYF
D: TRBD1
V: TRBV30
J: TRBJ2-7
size: .

DNA: TGTGCCAGCAGTTCAACCCGACGTAGGGGGCAGACAGATACGCAGTATTTT
CDR3: CASSSTRRRGQTDTQYF
D: TRBD1
V: TRBV28
J: TRBJ2-3
size: .

DNA: TGTGCCAGCAGTTACCTGGGGGCTTTGAACACTGAAGCTTTCTTT
CDR3: CASSYLGALNTEAFF
D: .
V: TRBV6-5
J: TRBJ1-1
size: .

DNA: TGTGCCAGCAGCCTGGGCCGGGGGGTGTCCTACGAGCAGTACTTC
CDR3: CASSLGRGVSYEQYF
D: TRBD2
V: TRBV7-2
J: TRBJ2-7
size: .